The clone carrying this T cell receptor beta chain has just a few counts. Antigen: not known. 60 Vbeta and 13 Jbeta primers were used in PCR. Repertoires were generated with immunoSEQ multiplex PCR, while TCRdb's copy carries only in-frame clones and drops some. The sample has around 190,000 clones, roughly 72% seen once. The data were obtained in a study of cytomegalovirus exposure and HLA in healthy donors. Across the whole study: The study's early data release held some 85 million unique TCRs from HLA-typed donors. Study observations and caveats: Immune exposure was documented only through CMV serostatus.

Germline V CDR1 and CDR2: WNHNN, SYGVQD (reference sequence). This CDR3 contains 16 residues. Trimming took 3 bases from V and 2 from J; bases not matched to a gene: 5. The J gene is TRBJ2-2, the V gene TRBV10-1, with TRBD1 identical over 8 bases. The origin of this receptor is a man aged 25 to 45 in good health and CMV-seronegative. The sample was PBMCs. The CDR3 loop reads CASSDYRGLNTGELFF. In nucleotides, the CDR3 is TGCGCCAGCAGTGATTACAGGGGGTTAAACACCGGGGAGCTGTTTTTT.